The rows below give T cell receptor beta chains drawn from one sample of a study of control samples from healthy donors and cancer patients. Libraries were prepared by immunoSEQ multiplex PCR; TCRdb keeps only in-frame clonotypes and omits some of them. The table includes about 180,000 clones, about 92% detected once. The sequencing sample was made of blood. These TCRs come from a young man in good health. Each CDR3 is given with its conserved first and last residue. D genes are given only for firm matches. The listing skips clone size in some rows; elsewhere it reads once, few, many or a size class.

V: TRBV6-5
D: TRBD2
size: .
J: TRBJ2-7
DNA: TGTGCCAGCAAAAAATCCCGGGACTACTACGAGCAGTACTTC
CDR3: CASKKSRDYYEQYF

V: TRBV4-2
D: TRBD1
size: .
J: TRBJ2-7
DNA: TGTGCCAGCAGCGTTCACCCGGGACAGGGGGTCTACGAGCAGTACTTC
CDR3: CASSVHPGQGVYEQYF

V: TRBV28
D: TRBD1
size: .
J: TRBJ1-1
DNA: TGTGCCAGCAGTTTACGAGGGGGCAACACTGAAGCTTTCTTT
CDR3: CASSLRGGNTEAFF

V: TRBV11-2
D: .
size: .
J: TRBJ2-7
DNA: TGTGCCAGCAGCTTGGGGGGGCTACCGACCTACGAGCAGTACTTC
CDR3: CASSLGGLPTYEQYF

V: TRBV6-2/TRBV6-3
D: TRBD1
size: once
J: TRBJ2-7
DNA: TGTGCCAGCAGTCAGACGACAGGGGGCTACGAGCAGTACTTC
CDR3: CASSQTTGGYEQYF

V: TRBV11-3
D: .
size: .
J: TRBJ1-5
DNA: TGTGCCAGCAAGGCCCATAAACATTTT
CDR3: CASKAHKHF

V: TRBV9
D: .
size: .
J: TRBJ2-1
DNA: TGTGCCAGCAGCGTTTTTGGAAATGAGCAGTTCTTC
CDR3: CASSVFGNEQFF

V: TRBV5-4
D: TRBD1
size: .
J: TRBJ2-2
DNA: TGTGCCAGCAGCCCCCGGACAGGGGCGAACACCGGGGAGCTGTTTTTT
CDR3: CASSPRTGANTGELFF

V: TRBV30
D: TRBD1
size: .
J: TRBJ2-7
DNA: TGTGCCTGGAGTCCGGACAGGATTCTAGAGCAGTACTTC
CDR3: CAWSPDRILEQYF

V: TRBV6-5
D: .
size: .
J: TRBJ1-2
DNA: TGTGCCAGCAGTTACTCGACTCTTCCTAACTATGGCTACACCTTC
CDR3: CASSYSTLPNYGYTF

V: TRBV19
D: TRBD2
size: .
J: TRBJ2-2
DNA: TGTGCCAGTAGTATTATCTCGGACTGGGGTAGCGGGGTCACCGGGGAGCTGTTTTTT
CDR3: CASSIISDWGSGVTGELFF

V: TRBV5-5
D: .
size: .
J: TRBJ2-5
DNA: TGTGCCAGCAGCTTGGCCCTCAGTGGGGAGACCCAGTACTTC
CDR3: CASSLALSGETQYF

V: TRBV6-5
D: .
size: .
J: TRBJ1-1
DNA: TGTGCCAGCAGTACCTTGGAGGCAATGAACACTGAAGCTTTCTTT
CDR3: CASSTLEAMNTEAFF

V: TRBV28
D: .
size: .
J: TRBJ1-2
DNA: TGTGCCAGCAGCTCCCTCTACAGGGTGGGTGGCTACACCTTC
CDR3: CASSSLYRVGGYTF

V: TRBV30
D: TRBD1
size: .
J: TRBJ2-3
DNA: TGTGCCTGGAGTCTAACAGGGGCATTGACAGATACGCAGTATTTT
CDR3: CAWSLTGALTDTQYF

V: TRBV9
D: .
size: once
J: TRBJ2-5
DNA: TGTGCCAGCAGCGTGGGAACCGCAGGGATCCAAGAGACCCAGTACTTC
CDR3: CASSVGTAGIQETQYF

V: TRBV7-8
D: .
size: .
J: TRBJ2-1
DNA: TGTGCCAGCAGCTTGGTTACTTACAATGAGCAGTTCTTC
CDR3: CASSLVTYNEQFF

V: TRBV19
D: .
size: .
J: TRBJ1-1
DNA: TGTGCCAGTAGTATAGGTGACGGGACTGAAGCTTTCTTT
CDR3: CASSIGDGTEAFF

V: TRBV28
D: TRBD2
size: .
J: TRBJ2-7
DNA: TGTGCCAGCAGCGTAGCGGGAGTAAGATCCTACGAGCAGTACTTC
CDR3: CASSVAGVRSYEQYF

V: TRBV11-2
D: .
size: once
J: TRBJ2-6
DNA: TGTGCCAGCAGCTTAGCTGGGGCCAACGTCCTGACTTTC
CDR3: CASSLAGANVLTF

V: TRBV6-2/TRBV6-3
D: .
size: few
J: TRBJ1-1
DNA: TGTGCCAGCAGTTATGGGAGGGTCACTGAAGCTTTCTTT
CDR3: CASSYGRVTEAFF

V: TRBV6-2/TRBV6-3
D: .
size: .
J: TRBJ2-3
DNA: TGTGCCAGCAGTTATAGAACTAGCACAGATACGCAGTATTTT
CDR3: CASSYRTSTDTQYF

V: TRBV5-1
D: .
size: once
J: TRBJ2-7
DNA: TGCGCCAGCAGCTTCAGGGGAAGCTCCTACGAGCAGTACTTC
CDR3: CASSFRGSSYEQYF

V: TRBV4-3
D: TRBD1
size: .
J: TRBJ1-2
DNA: TGCGCCAGCAGCCAAGATCTCGGGACAGGGATAGCTAACTATGGCTACACCTTC
CDR3: CASSQDLGTGIANYGYTF

V: TRBV5-8
D: .
size: few
J: TRBJ1-6
DNA: TGTGCCAGCAGCTTGGTGTCGATGGGACCCCTCCACTTT
CDR3: CASSLVSMGPLHF

V: TRBV4-1
D: .
size: .
J: TRBJ1-6
DNA: TGCGCCAGCAGCCAAGACCAACAGGGCTATAATTCACCCCTCCACTTT
CDR3: CASSQDQQGYNSPLHF

V: TRBV15
D: TRBD1
size: .
J: TRBJ2-5
DNA: TGTGCCACCAGCAGAGGCCGTCAAGGGGGCTCGGAGACCCAGTACTTC
CDR3: CATSRGRQGGSETQYF

V: TRBV24-1
D: .
size: .
J: TRBJ2-6
DNA: TGTGCCACCGGGGGCAAAGAATCTGGGGCCAACGTCCTGACTTTC
CDR3: CATGGKESGANVLTF

V: TRBV27
D: .
size: .
J: TRBJ2-1
DNA: TGTGCCAGCAGTTCCGGACTGGATTACAATGAGCAGTTCTTC
CDR3: CASSSGLDYNEQFF

V: TRBV24-1
D: .
size: once
J: TRBJ1-1
DNA: TGTGCCACCAGTGATTCCGGGGCCCACGGAACTGAAGCTTTCTTT
CDR3: CATSDSGAHGTEAFF

V: TRBV5-5
D: .
size: .
J: TRBJ1-2
DNA: TGTGCCAGCAGCTTGGGCAGGGGAGTAAACTATGGCTACACCTTC
CDR3: CASSLGRGVNYGYTF

V: TRBV29-1
D: TRBD1
size: .
J: TRBJ1-2
DNA: TGCAGCGTTGAAGGATTGACAGGGGGCCAAGGCTACACCTTC
CDR3: CSVEGLTGGQGYTF

V: TRBV29-1
D: TRBD2
size: .
J: TRBJ2-3
DNA: TGCAGCGCAAAAACTAGCGGGGGGGCCTCAGATACGCAGTATTTT
CDR3: CSAKTSGGASDTQYF

V: TRBV29-1
D: TRBD2
size: .
J: TRBJ2-7
DNA: TGCAGCGTTGAAGACCGGCTTAGCGGGAGTTCCGACGAGCAGTACTTC
CDR3: CSVEDRLSGSSDEQYF